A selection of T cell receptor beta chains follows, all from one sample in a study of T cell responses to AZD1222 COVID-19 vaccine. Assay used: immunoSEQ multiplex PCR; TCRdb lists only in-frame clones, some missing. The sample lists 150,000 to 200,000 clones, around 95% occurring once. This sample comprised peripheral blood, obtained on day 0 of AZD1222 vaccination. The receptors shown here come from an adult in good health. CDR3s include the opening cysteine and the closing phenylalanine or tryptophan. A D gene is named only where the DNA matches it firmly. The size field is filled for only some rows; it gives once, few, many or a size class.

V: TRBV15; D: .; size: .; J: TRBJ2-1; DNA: TGTGCCACCAGCAGAGATCAGAGCTCCTACAATGAGCAGTTCTTC; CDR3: CATSRDQSSYNEQFF
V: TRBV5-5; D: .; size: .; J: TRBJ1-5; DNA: TGTGCCAGCAGCTTGCGCCCAACCGAGAGCAATCAGCCCCAGCATTTT; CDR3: CASSLRPTESNQPQHF
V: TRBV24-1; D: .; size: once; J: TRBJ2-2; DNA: TGTGCCACCAGTGGTAACACCGGGGAGCTGTTTTTT; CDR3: CATSGNTGELFF
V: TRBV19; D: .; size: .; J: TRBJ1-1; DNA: TGTGCCAGTACCCCCGCGCTTATGAACACTGAAGCTTTCTTT; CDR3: CASTPALMNTEAFF
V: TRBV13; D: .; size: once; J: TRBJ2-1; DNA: TGTGCCAGCAGTCTTGCGGGTTCCTACAATGAGCAGTTCTTC; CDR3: CASSLAGSYNEQFF
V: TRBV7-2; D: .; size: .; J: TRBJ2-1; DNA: TGTGCCAGCAGCTTAGCTCAGGGGAAAAATGAGCAGTTCTTC; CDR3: CASSLAQGKNEQFF
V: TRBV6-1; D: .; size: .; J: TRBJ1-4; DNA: TGTGCCAGCAGTGAAGCCCTTGGGGGCGGAAGTGAAAAACTGTTTTTT; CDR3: CASSEALGGGSEKLFF
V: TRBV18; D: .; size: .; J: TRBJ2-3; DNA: TGTGCCAGCTCAGTCACAGATACGCAGTATTTT; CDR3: CASSVTDTQYF
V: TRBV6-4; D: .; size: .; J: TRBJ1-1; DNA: TGTGCCAGCAGACCCGCAGGGACTGACACTGAAGCTTTCTTT; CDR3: CASRPAGTDTEAFF
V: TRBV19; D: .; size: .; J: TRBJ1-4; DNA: TGTGCCAGTAGTGTGCAAGTATACGATGAAAAACTGTTTTTT; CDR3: CASSVQVYDEKLFF
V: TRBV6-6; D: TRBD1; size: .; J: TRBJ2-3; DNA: TGTGCCACGTCTCCGGGACAGGGATCCACAGATACGCAGTATTTT; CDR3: CATSPGQGSTDTQYF
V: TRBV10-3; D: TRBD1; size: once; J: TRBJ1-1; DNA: TGTGCCATCAGATGGACAGGGGGAGGGACTGAAGCTTTCTTT; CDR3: CAIRWTGGGTEAFF
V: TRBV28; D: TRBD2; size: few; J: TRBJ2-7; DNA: TGTGCCAGCAGTTTAGTGCTAGCGGGAATCTACGAGCAGTACTTC; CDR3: CASSLVLAGIYEQYF
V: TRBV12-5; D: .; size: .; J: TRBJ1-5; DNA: TGTGCTAGTGGTTTGGTAACTTTAGGAGGGGGACGGGATCAGCCCCAGCATTTT; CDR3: CASGLVTLGGGRDQPQHF
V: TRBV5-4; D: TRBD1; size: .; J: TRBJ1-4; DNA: TGTGCCAGCAGCTTGGGTGGGACAGTATATGAAAAACTGTTTTTT; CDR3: CASSLGGTVYEKLFF
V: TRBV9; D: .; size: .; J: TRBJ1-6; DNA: TGTGCCAGCAGCGTAGGGCAGGGAATGCATTCACCCCTCCACTTT; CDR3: CASSVGQGMHSPLHF
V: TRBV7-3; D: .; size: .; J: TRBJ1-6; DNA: TGTGCCAGCAGCCCCGGGGGAGGCAATTCACCCCTCCACTTT; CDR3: CASSPGGGNSPLHF
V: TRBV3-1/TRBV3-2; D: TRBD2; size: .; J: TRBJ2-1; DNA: TGTGCCAGCAGCCATGGGAGACTAGCGGGAGTCGAGCAGTTCTTC; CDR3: CASSHGRLAGVEQFF
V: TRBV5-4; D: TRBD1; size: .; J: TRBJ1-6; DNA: TGTGCCAGCAGCGGGACAGCAAATAATTCACCCCTCCACTTT; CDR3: CASSGTANNSPLHF
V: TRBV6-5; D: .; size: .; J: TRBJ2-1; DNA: TGTGCCAGCAGTTACTCCTCGGCGAGCAATGAGCAGTTCTTC; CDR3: CASSYSSASNEQFF